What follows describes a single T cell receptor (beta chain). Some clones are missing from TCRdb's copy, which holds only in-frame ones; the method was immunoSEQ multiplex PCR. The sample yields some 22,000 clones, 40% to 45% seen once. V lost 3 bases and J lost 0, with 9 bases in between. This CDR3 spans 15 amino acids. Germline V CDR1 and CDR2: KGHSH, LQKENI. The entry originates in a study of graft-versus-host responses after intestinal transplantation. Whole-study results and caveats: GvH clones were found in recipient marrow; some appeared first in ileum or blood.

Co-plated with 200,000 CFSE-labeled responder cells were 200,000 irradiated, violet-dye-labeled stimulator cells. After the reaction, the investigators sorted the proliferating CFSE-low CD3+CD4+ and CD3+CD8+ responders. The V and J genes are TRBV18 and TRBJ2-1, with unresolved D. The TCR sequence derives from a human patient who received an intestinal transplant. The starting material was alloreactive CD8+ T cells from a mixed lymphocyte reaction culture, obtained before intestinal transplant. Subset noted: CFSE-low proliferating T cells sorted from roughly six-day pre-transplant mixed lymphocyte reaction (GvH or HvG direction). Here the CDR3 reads CASSPDVSSYNEQFF. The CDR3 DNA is TGTGCCAGCTCACCCGACGTGAGCTCCTACAATGAGCAGTTCTTC.